The next 5 T cell receptor beta chains were all read from a single sample in a study of cytomegalovirus exposure and HLA in healthy donors. Amplification used 60 Vbeta primers and 13 Jbeta primers. Produced via immunoSEQ multiplex PCR; TCRdb's table is partial and in-frame only. Seen here are 50,000 to 55,000 clones, around 62% observed once, and the top ten hold roughly 12%. Sequencing used PBMCs. These receptors all stem from a human donor in good health.

This chain links TRBV7-9 with TRBJ2-4; 7 nucleotides align to TRBD2. Germline V gene data show CDR1 as SEHNR and CDR2 as FQNEAQ (reference sequence). The CDR3 totals 16 residues. Trimming at V came to 5 bases and at J to 0 bases, leaving 7 bases not matched to a gene. CDR3 residues: CASSPPGGLAKNIQYF. CDR3 DNA: TGTGCCAGCAGCCCCCCGGGGGGTCTAGCCAAAAACATTCAGTACTTC.

The chain uses TRBV4-1 and TRBJ2-3; D perhaps matches TRBD1 (5 bases). The CDR3 spans 17 residues. Trimming shortened V by 0 bases and J by 5 bases, and 18 bases separated the two germline ends. Germline CDR1 and CDR2: MGHRA and YSYEKL. CDR3 bases: TGCGCCAGCAGCCAAGAGACGCAGGGCGATATACAAGATACGCAGTATTTT. As protein: CASSQETQGDIQDTQYF.

In this sample, this clone turned up a few times. J is TRBJ2-3 and V is TRBV7-9; 7 bases align to TRBD1. Germline CDR1 reads SEHNR; CDR2 reads FQNEAQ (reference sequence). The CDR3 consists of 16 residues. V was clipped by 5 bases and J by 3 bases; unmatched bases: 11. The CDR3: CASSPRTGRPTDTQYF. The CDR3 DNA sequence: TGTGCCAGCAGCCCAAGGACAGGAAGGCCGACAGATACGCAGTATTTT.

The chain couples TRBV27 to TRBJ2-5, with a possible D match to TRBD2 (5 bases). Germline CDR1 is MNHEY and CDR2 is SMNVEV (reference sequence). The CDR3 consists of 14 residues. Trimming removed 7 bases at V and 7 bases at J, with 19 bases between. CDR3 sequence: CASTRTGSVGTQYF. DNA of the CDR3: TGTGCCAGCACCCGTACTGGTAGCGTGGGGACCCAGTACTTC.

This clone was seen only a few times. V gene TRBV6-6 combines with J gene TRBJ2-3; D is ambiguous. The CDR3 consists of 11 residues. CDR1 and CDR2 from the germline V gene are MNHNY and SVGAGI (reference sequence). Trimming shortened V by 7 bases and J by 5 bases, and 7 bases separated the two germline ends. The CDR3 region is CASTYLDTQYF. Written as DNA, the CDR3 is TGTGCCAGCACGTATCTAGATACGCAGTATTTT.